The 29 T cell receptor beta chains below come from one sample, sequenced in a study of spatial heterogeneity in lung cancer. Points from the study as a whole: Expanded alpha and beta TCR counts within tumors tracked tumor mutation counts.

Time point in this sample: sample taken at primary tumor resection. TCRdb independently ran MiXCR on the 5' RACE reads; one entry per CDR3 protein. This sample has more than 8,000 distinct CDR3 sequences, with about an eighth found just once. These receptors' antigens are unknown. The source was lung tumor tissue, collected at surgery. These receptors were obtained from a female donor with early-stage non-small cell lung cancer.

In its sample, this clonotype was seen a few times. The V gene is TRBV28, the J gene TRBJ1-2, with D unresolved. V was pared by 2 bases and J by 5 bases, with 12 bases between. CDR1 MDHEN and CDR2 SYDVKM come from the germline V gene. The CDR3 is 14 amino acids. For the CDR3, the DNA is TGTGCCAGCAGTTTACCGGGCGCCTTTTATGGCTACACCTTC. Encoded protein: CASSLPGAFYGYTF.

In its sample, this clonotype is medium-sized. This rearrangement joins TRBV7-9 to TRBJ2-5; unclear D gene. Trimming cost V 4 bases and J 0 bases, with 12 bases left between them. This CDR3 has 15 residues. The germline V gene encodes CDR1 SEHNR and CDR2 FQNEAQ (reference sequence). CDR3 bases: TGTGCCAGCAGCTCAGACGTAGGGTACCAAGAGACCCAGTACTTC. Its protein product is CASSSDVGYQETQYF.

This clonotype was detected many times. V gene TRBV4-1 combines with J gene TRBJ1-2; D is possibly TRBD1 (6 bases). The CDR3 covers 14 residues. V was shortened by 0 bases and J by 5 bases, with 10 bases between the two germline ends. The V gene's germline CDR1 is MGHRA and CDR2 YSYEKL. The CDR3 loop reads CASSQEEGGYGYTF. The DNA of the CDR3 is TGCGCCAGCAGCCAAGAAGAAGGGGGGTATGGCTACACCTTC.

The count of this clonotype is one. This may stem from a read error, because a much larger clone lies one nucleotide away. The genes are TRBV11-2 and TRBJ2-1, with TRBD2 identical over 8 bases. The germline V gene encodes CDR1 SGHAT and CDR2 FQNNGV. V gave up 5 bases and J gave up 8 bases; unmatched junction bases: 17. The CDR3 is made up of 17 amino acids. The CDR3 nucleotides read TGTGCCAGCAGCCCCAGACTAGCGCTGGGAGTATACGATGAGCAGTTCTTC. Amino acid sequence: CASSPRLALGVYDEQFF.

This clonotype was detected ten times or more. The chain carries TRBV7-9 and TRBJ2-2; TRBD1 might be the D (6 bases). Germline values: CDR1 SEHNR, CDR2 FQNEAQ (reference sequence). The CDR3 has 17 residues. The ends were cut back, 5 bases at V and 3 bases at J, with 19 bases in the middle. This CDR3 reads CASSEPVRHRDTGELFF. The CDR3 region has the DNA TGTGCCAGCAGCGAACCCGTCCGGCACAGGGACACCGGGGAGCTGTTTTTT.

This clonotype was detected ten times or more. V and J are TRBV7-2 and TRBJ2-3, with 9 bases fitting TRBD1. J was trimmed by 3 bases and V by 1 base; bases with no gene match: 5. CDR3 length equals 16 residues. Germline-derived CDR1 and CDR2 are SGHTA and FQGNSA. CDR3 loop: CASSLGGTGLTDTQYF. In nucleotides, the CDR3 is TGTGCCAGCAGCTTAGGAGGGACAGGGTTAACAGATACGCAGTATTTT.

The chain recombines TRBV24-1 with TRBJ2-3; maybe TRBD2 (6 bases). Germline CDR1 reads KGHDR; CDR2 reads SFDVKD. The V gene lost 2 bases and the J gene lost 7 bases, with 18 bases spanning the gap. CDR3 length: 16 residues. The CDR3 nucleotides read TGTGCCACCAGTGATTCTGTTGCGGGAAGCTTCCATACGCAGTATTTT. Protein product: CATSDSVAGSFHTQYF.

This clonotype is deemed medium-sized. The CDR3 sequence is CASSVDVGGPYNEQFF. As DNA, the CDR3 is TGTGCCAGCAGCGTAGATGTAGGGGGGCCCTACAATGAGCAGTTCTTC. V is TRBV9 and J is TRBJ2-1, with D possibly called TRBD1 or TRBD2 (6 bases each). This CDR3 contains 16 residues. With 0 bases removed from V and 2 bases from J, the gap between germline ends came to 12 bases. Germline CDR1 and CDR2: SGDLS and YYNGEE.

This clonotype was counted a few times. The genes are TRBV12-3 or TRBV12-4 and TRBJ1-1, with a possible D match to TRBD1 (6 bases). The CDR3 covers 15 residues. The germline V and J ends were trimmed by 3 bases and 2 bases, with 13 bases remaining between them. The CDR3 DNA follows: TGTGCCAGCAGTTTGTTAGCAGGGGCAAACACTGAAGCTTTCTTT. Encoded protein: CASSLLAGANTEAFF.

The table lists this clonotype with a few counts. The rearrangement links TRBV3-1 to TRBJ1-2; 7 nucleotides match TRBD1. This CDR3 region has 14 residues. Germline V lookup: CDR1 LGHDT, CDR2 YNNKEL (reference sequence). V lost 4 bases, J lost 2 bases, and 4 bases stayed unmatched. The CDR3 region is CASSRQGENYGYTF. The CDR3 DNA reads as TGTGCCAGCAGCCGACAGGGCGAGAACTATGGCTACACCTTC. Supplemented by reference TRBV3-1 and TRBJ1-2, the full variable domain reads DTAVSQTPKYLVTQMGNDKSIKCEQNLGHDTMYWYKQDSKKFLKIMFSYNNKELIINETVPNRFSPKSPDKAHLNLHINSLELGDSAVYFCASSRQGENYGYTFGSGTRLTVV.

CDR3 region: CSAPTSGGGRSYEQYF. In nucleotides, the CDR3 is TGCAGTGCTCCCACTAGCGGGGGGGGACGGTCCTACGAGCAGTACTTC. The chain carries TRBV20-1 and TRBJ2-7; 13 bases match TRBD2. Per germline, CDR1 DFQATT and CDR2 SNEGSKA (reference sequence). The CDR3 runs to 16 residues. V dropped 5 bases and J dropped 1; count of bases not matched to a gene: 8.

There are many counts of this clonotype. The rearrangement links TRBV15 to TRBJ2-3; D might be TRBD1 (5 bases). This CDR3 spans 16 amino acids. V was trimmed by 5 bases and J by 5 bases, leaving 20 bases between them. Germline V gives CDR1 LNHNV, CDR2 YYDKDF (reference sequence). The CDR3 DNA is TGTGCCACCAGCCCCCTAATGGGTCAGGGTAGAGATACGCAGTATTTT. Translating gives CATSPLMGQGRDTQYF. Full variable domain (missing parts from reference TRBV15 and TRBJ2-3): DAMVIQNPRYQVTQFGKPVTLSCSQTLNHNVMYWYQQKSSQAPKLLFHYYDKDFNNEADTPDNFQSRRPNTSFCFLDIRSPGLGDTAMYLCATSPLMGQGRDTQYFGPGTRLTVL.

This clonotype has a count of ten or more. This chain links TRBV19 with TRBJ2-3, with 14 bases aligning to TRBD2. CDR3 length: 17 amino acids. Germline CDR1 and CDR2: LNHDA and SQIVND (reference sequence). V lost 4 bases, J lost 2 bases, and 5 bases stayed unmatched. For the CDR3, the DNA is TGTGCCAGTAGTACGAAGACTAGCGGGAGGGACACAGATACGCAGTATTTT. Residues: CASSTKTSGRDTDTQYF.

This clonotype was seen only a few times. The chain uses TRBV11-2 and TRBJ2-1, with no clear D. V was pared by 2 bases and J by 6 bases, with 8 bases between. Germline V gives CDR1 SGHAT, CDR2 FQNNGV. This CDR3 has 13 amino acids. The CDR3 sequence: CASSLFPSNEQFF. For the CDR3, the DNA is TGTGCCAGCAGCTTATTCCCCAGCAATGAGCAGTTCTTC.

This clonotype was detected many times. This chain links TRBV2 with TRBJ2-2, with D perhaps TRBD2 (6 bases). Per the germline V gene, CDR1 is SNHLY and CDR2 is FYNNEI. The CDR3 is 13 amino acids. The ends were cut back, 7 bases at V and 4 bases at J, with 10 bases in the middle. CDR3 bases: TGTGCCAGCAAAAGGGGAGGCACCGGGGAGCTGTTTTTT. This gives the protein CASKRGGTGELFF.

The table lists this clonotype with many counts. The V gene is TRBV6-1, the J gene TRBJ1-3; D uncertain. Trimming stripped 4 bases from V and 0 bases from J, with 7 bases between. Germline V lookup: CDR1 MNHNS, CDR2 SASEGT. The CDR3 extends over 14 amino acids. This chain's CDR3 is CASSGLNSGNTIYF. The CDR3 DNA is TGTGCCAGCAGTGGACTTAACTCTGGAAACACCATATATTTT.

V usage is TRBV29-1 and J usage is TRBJ2-5; a possible D gene is TRBD1 (6 bases). CDR1 SQVTM and CDR2 ANQGSEA come from the germline V gene. This CDR3 is 13 amino acids long. V was cut by 2 bases and J by 5 bases, with 12 bases left in between. CDR3 residues: CSVELDSTETQYF. CDR3 in DNA: TGCAGCGTTGAATTGGACAGCACGGAGACCCAGTACTTC.

This clonotype was counted at least ten times. CDR3: CASSRDSNIQYF. The CDR3 DNA is TGTGCCAGCAGCCGGGACAGTAACATTCAGTACTTC. This chain uses TRBV7-9 with TRBJ2-4; 7 nucleotides agree with TRBD1. CDR3 size: 12 residues. V lost 5 bases, J lost 7 bases, and 2 bases stayed unmatched. Germline CDR1 and CDR2: SEHNR and FQNEAQ (reference sequence).

This clonotype came up many times. The V call is TRBV12-3 or TRBV12-4, the J call TRBJ2-2, with 8 positions matching TRBD1. J lost 6 bases, V lost 6 bases, and 9 bases had no gene match. The CDR3 is 15 residues long. This chain's CDR3 is CASSPQGGFAGELFF. The DNA of the CDR3 is TGTGCCAGCAGCCCACAGGGGGGATTTGCCGGGGAGCTGTTTTTT.

At least ten counts were recorded for this clonotype. The V gene is TRBV20-1, the J gene TRBJ2-3; 7 bases are shared with TRBD2. This CDR3 contains 15 residues. V shed 5 bases and J 1 base; nucleotides not matched to a gene: 9. The germline V gene has CDR1 DFQATT and CDR2 SNEGSKA (reference sequence). Here the CDR3 reads CSAGSRAGRTDTQYF. The DNA of the CDR3 is TGCAGTGCTGGATCCCGAGCGGGGCGCACAGATACGCAGTATTTT.

In this sample, this clonotype turned up many times. The chain joins TRBV6-5 to TRBJ1-4, with D possibly TRBD1 on 6 matching bases. Trimming removed 6 bases at V and 6 bases at J, with 14 bases between. The CDR3 length is 14 residues. Germline lookup yields CDR1 MNHEY and CDR2 SVGAGI. CDR3 sequence (DNA): TGTGCCAGCAGGGACAGTGGTTGGGATGAAAAACTGTTTTTT. Encoded protein: CASRDSGWDEKLFF.

At least ten counts were recorded for this clonotype. V gene TRBV5-4 combines with J gene TRBJ1-2, with D unresolved. The CDR3 has 13 residues. V lost 4 bases and J lost 1, with 8 bases in between. Per the germline V gene, CDR1 is SGHNT and CDR2 is YYREEE (reference sequence). CDR3 nucleotide sequence: TGTGCCAGCAGCCTAGGAGTTAACTATGGCTACACCTTC. Protein sequence: CASSLGVNYGYTF. The full variable domain, completed using reference TRBV5-4 and TRBJ1-2, is ETGVTQSPTHLIKTRGQQVTLRCSSQSGHNTVSWYQQALGQGPQFIFQYYREEENGRGNFPPRFSGLQFPNYSSELNVNALELDDSALYLCASSLGVNYGYTFGSGTRLTVV.

The chain recombines TRBV5-8 with TRBJ2-3, with TRBD2 identical over 16 bases. The CDR3 is made up of 18 amino acids. V shed 3 bases and J 6 bases; nucleotides not matched to a gene: 10. CDR1 is SGHTS, CDR2 YDEGEE, per germline. CDR3 in amino acids: CASSSGGTSGGAADTQYF. DNA for the CDR3: TGTGCCAGCAGCTCAGGAGGGACTAGCGGGGGGGCCGCGGATACGCAGTATTTT.

This clonotype is termed medium-sized. The chain employs TRBV7-9 and TRBJ1-5; TRBD1 matches 9 bases. Germline-derived CDR1 and CDR2 are SEHNR and FQNEAQ (reference sequence). The CDR3 extends over 13 amino acids. The junction had 2 bases not matched to a gene; V was cut back by 5 bases and J by 6 bases. CDR3 DNA sequence: TGTGCCAGCAGCCGGACAGGGGCTCAGCCCCAGCATTTT. This codes for CASSRTGAQPQHF.

By sample share, this clonotype is medium-sized. This chain uses TRBV5-1 with TRBJ2-1; D perhaps matches TRBD1 (6 bases). CDR1 and CDR2 from the germline V gene are SGHRS and YFSETQ. Trimming shortened V by 4 bases and J by 7 bases, and 9 bases separated the two germline ends. The CDR3 loop spans 12 amino acids. CDR3 in amino acids: CASSIRGNEQFF. In DNA, the CDR3 is TGCGCCAGCAGCATCAGGGGTAATGAGCAGTTCTTC.

This clonotype was observed a few times. The genes are TRBV3-1 and TRBJ2-1; D gene uncertain. Germline CDR1 reads LGHDT; CDR2 reads YNNKEL (reference sequence). CDR3 length: 12 residues. V was trimmed by 1 base and J by 10 bases, leaving 8 bases between them. The CDR3 loop is CASSQAGVEQFF. In DNA, the CDR3 is TGTGCCAGCAGCCAAGCGGGCGTGGAGCAGTTCTTC.

This clonotype was seen repeatedly, ten times or more. This chain joins TRBV12-3 or TRBV12-4 and TRBJ2-2; a possible D gene is TRBD2 (5 bases). Trimming removed 6 bases at V and 4 bases at J, with 9 bases between. The CDR3 is made up of 13 amino acids. CDR3 in DNA: TGTGCCAGCAGGACGGGAAGCACCGGGGAGCTGTTTTTT. It translates to CASRTGSTGELFF.

A few counts support this clonotype. The V call is TRBV20-1, the J call TRBJ2-5, with 14 positions matching TRBD2. This CDR3 region has 13 residues. The V gene's germline CDR1 is DFQATT and CDR2 SNEGSKA (reference sequence). The CDR3 reads CSGLAGGQETQYF. CDR3 nucleotides: TGCAGCGGACTAGCGGGGGGCCAAGAGACCCAGTACTTC.

This clonotype appeared many times. J is TRBJ2-5 and V is TRBV20-1, with D perhaps assigned TRBD1 or TRBD2 (5 bases each). The CDR3 runs 15 residues. Germline-derived CDR1 and CDR2 are DFQATT and SNEGSKA (reference sequence). V shed 6 bases and J shed 5 bases, with 22 bases lying between them. CDR3 region: CSAPAIGAMRETQYF. Written as DNA, the CDR3 is TGCAGTGCCCCCGCTATCGGGGCGATGAGGGAGACCCAGTACTTC.